This is a list of T cell receptor beta chains from one sample in a study of long-term antiretroviral therapy in people with HIV. The protocol was immunoSEQ multiplex PCR, while the TCRdb copy is restricted to in-frame clones and leaves out a portion. The sample comprises tens of thousands of clones, approximately 83% of which are singletons, and over 13% rests with the top ten. Here the sequenced sample was unsorted PBMCs, taken around 4.5 years after starting antiretroviral therapy. The receptors come from a man younger than 40 with HIV. Both conserved end residues are part of each CDR3.

j_call: TRBJ1-1; v_call: TRBV7-9; cdr3_aa: CASSQIGQGGLGTEAFF
j_call: TRBJ2-7; v_call: TRBV12-5; cdr3_aa: CASAPGTSGSSLLEQYF
j_call: TRBJ2-7; v_call: TRBV19; cdr3_aa: CASSIGLAVEQYF
j_call: TRBJ1-2; v_call: TRBV27; cdr3_aa: CASTKREGAQGYGYTF
j_call: TRBJ2-7; v_call: TRBV7-6; cdr3_aa: CASSSDWGSPYEQYF
j_call: TRBJ1-4; v_call: TRBV2; cdr3_aa: CASTIGETNEKLFF
j_call: TRBJ2-5; v_call: TRBV10-3; cdr3_aa: CAISGSRGLGGGKTQYF
j_call: TRBJ2-3; v_call: TRBV27; cdr3_aa: CASGVLAGGPEDTQYF
j_call: TRBJ2-1; v_call: TRBV6-1; cdr3_aa: CASSELVRHEQFF
j_call: TRBJ2-1; v_call: TRBV4-1; cdr3_aa: CASSQAGGGDYNEQFF
j_call: TRBJ1-4; v_call: TRBV5-8; cdr3_aa: CASSLWGQGIEKLFF
j_call: TRBJ2-5; v_call: TRBV9; cdr3_aa: CASSASGTREEETQYF
j_call: TRBJ1-2; v_call: TRBV7-8; cdr3_aa: CASSGPQGLNYGYTF
j_call: TRBJ2-1; v_call: TRBV5-1; cdr3_aa: CASSLDASGTNEQFF
j_call: TRBJ2-7; v_call: TRBV4-2; cdr3_aa: CASSQEGREQYF
j_call: TRBJ1-5; v_call: TRBV6-5; cdr3_aa: CASSYSINSNQPQHF
j_call: TRBJ2-7; v_call: TRBV27; cdr3_aa: CASSFGMGHNEQYF
j_call: TRBJ2-3; v_call: TRBV5-5; cdr3_aa: CASSSGGLRGYLSDTQYF
j_call: TRBJ2-7; v_call: TRBV27; cdr3_aa: CASSFGGQNYEQYF
j_call: TRBJ1-3; v_call: TRBV6-6; cdr3_aa: CASRYSFSGNTIYF
j_call: TRBJ2-7; v_call: TRBV18; cdr3_aa: CASSPREEQYF
j_call: TRBJ1-2; v_call: TRBV28; cdr3_aa: CASSPRPAYGYTF
j_call: TRBJ2-5; v_call: TRBV27; cdr3_aa: CANKHPRGGGFETQYF
j_call: TRBJ2-7; v_call: TRBV27; cdr3_aa: CASSRAGDIYEQYF
j_call: TRBJ2-3; v_call: TRBV27; cdr3_aa: CASSLGLAGVDTQYF
j_call: TRBJ1-2; v_call: TRBV6-6; cdr3_aa: CASSLGQGNGYTF
j_call: TRBJ1-1; v_call: TRBV5-1; cdr3_aa: CASSSDRVSEAFF
j_call: TRBJ2-3; v_call: TRBV10-2; cdr3_aa: CASSADRILSTDTQYF
j_call: TRBJ2-1; v_call: TRBV11-3; cdr3_aa: CASSRDRANDEQFF
j_call: TRBJ2-3; v_call: TRBV4-2; cdr3_aa: CASSQVVAAQGTDTQYF
j_call: TRBJ1-1; v_call: TRBV6-5; cdr3_aa: CASSYSISGSTEAFF
j_call: TRBJ2-6; v_call: TRBV28; cdr3_aa: CASSSKGFGANVLTF
j_call: TRBJ2-3; v_call: TRBV13; cdr3_aa: CASSCGGADTQYF
j_call: TRBJ1-1; v_call: TRBV30; cdr3_aa: CAWSGDNTEAFF
j_call: TRBJ1-2; v_call: TRBV6-5; cdr3_aa: CASSYSNRGDVYGYTF
j_call: TRBJ1-1; v_call: TRBV9; cdr3_aa: CASSYRATDTEAFF
j_call: TRBJ2-3; v_call: TRBV7-9; cdr3_aa: CASSFPSGVTDTQYF